This TCR beta chain was obtained from a study of CD8 T cells in ankylosing spondylitis. Study-level points and caveats: In ankylosing spondylitis blood, a motif of fewer than 10 highly homologous TCR beta variants appeared characteristic. Reports say disease-linked clones showed up significantly more in matched ankylosing spondylitis synovial fluid.

The germline V gene encodes CDR1 MNHEY and CDR2 SVGEGT. V shed 2 bases and J shed 3 bases, with 14 bases lying between them. The CDR3 contains 15 residues. Libraries of TCR beta came from quantitative 5'-RACE with molecular barcodes. TCRdb recomputed calls from the 5' RACE reads with MiXCR, one row per CDR3 protein. The table lists some 130,000 distinct CDR3 sequences, over 15% of them singletons. Many counts were recorded for this clonotype. Antigen: not known. This TCR was recovered from a male donor with ankylosing spondylitis. Sequenced: blood, either unsorted or a sorted T cell fraction (not recorded which). The gene calls are TRBV6-2 or TRBV6-3 and TRBJ2-7, with TRBD2 as a possible D gene (5 bases). CDR3 loop: CASSYTETILYEQYF. DNA of the CDR3: TGTGCCAGCAGTTACACTGAGACTATTCTCTACGAGCAGTACTTC.